Described below is a single T cell receptor beta chain sequence and its context. Its specificity is not known. Every immunoSEQ plate was one replicate of a subset's evenly spread DNA. Sequenced by immunoSEQ multiplex PCR; TCRdb stores in-frame clones only, minus some. The sample records 800,000 to 950,000 clones, about 97% being singletons. Only CD45RO-negative cells positively selected for CCR7 counted as naive CD8 cells, so terminally differentiated effector memory CD45RA+ cells were excluded. The data were taken from a study of shared clonotypes between healthy human individuals. Whole-study results and caveats: The authors expected sequencing depth to affect clonotype sharing among donors.

This CDR3 region has 14 residues. Germline CDR1 is SGHAT and CDR2 is FQNNGV. V gave up 5 bases and J gave up 5 bases; unmatched junction bases: 5. V is TRBV11-2 and J is TRBJ2-7; 11 positions agree with TRBD2. Material for sequencing was naive CD8+ T cells sorted from blood. The sequence was obtained from a man aged 30-40 years in good health. The CDR3 region has the DNA TGTGCCAGCAGCCCAGGACTAGCGGGCCACGAGCAGTACTTC. This translates into CASSPGLAGHEQYF.